The 29 T cell receptor beta chains below all came from one sample that was sequenced in a study of T cells in Graves' hyperthyroidism and ophthalmopathy. There were TCR beta CDR3 regions amplified from RNA transcripts. The HTBI primer set served for first-round RT-PCR of the TCR CDR3. MiXCR, applied by TCRdb to the multiplex PCR reads, yields one record per CDR3 protein. The data hold a few hundred thousand distinct CDR3 sequences, with under 60% observed a single time. Sequencing input: peripheral blood or thyroid tissue (not recorded which). These receptors came from a woman between 18 and 29 years old with Graves' hyperthyroidism.

The rearrangement uses TRBV7-2 and TRBJ1-6; 7 bases are shared with TRBD1. The germline V gene has CDR1 SGHTA and CDR2 FQGNSA. Trimming cost V 5 bases and J 4 bases; bases outside gene matches: 11. This CDR3 is built from 17 residues. The CDR3: CASSPTSSGQYNSPLHF. Written as DNA, the CDR3 is TGTGCCAGCAGCCCCACCTCCTCGGGACAGTATAATTCACCCCTCCACTTT.

Details on this clonotype: A much larger clone is a single base away; this may be a read error. This chain joins TRBV4-2 and TRBJ1-6, with no clear D. Germline V CDR1 and CDR2: LGHNA, YNFKEQ. This CDR3 comprises 16 residues. In DNA form, the CDR3 reads TGTGCCAGCAGCCAAGAATTTCGGGCAGCCAATTCACCCCTCTACTTT. This codes for CASSQEFRAANSPLYF.

This clonotype was counted ten times or more. The V and J genes are TRBV12-3 or TRBV12-4 and TRBJ2-5, with TRBD1 as a possible D gene (6 bases). This CDR3 has 14 amino acids. V lost 4 bases, J lost 5 bases, and 14 bases lay in between. The CDR3 coding sequence is TGTGCCAGCAGTTATCGGACAGCTAGGGAGACCCAGTACTTC. Amino acid sequence: CASSYRTARETQYF.

In the case of this clonotype: With a much larger clone just one base away, this may be a read error. Given the absence of the conserved phenylalanine or tryptophan at the CDR3 end, a read error is likely. The chain couples TRBV5-8 to TRBJ2-7; TRBD1 might be the D (6 bases). Germline V CDR1 and CDR2: SGHTS, YDEGEE. V was trimmed by 4 bases and J by 0 bases, leaving 8 bases between them. The CDR3 is 13 residues long. This CDR3 reads CASSRDTSYEQYL. The CDR3 DNA reads as TGTGCCAGCAGCCGGGACACCTCCTACGAGCAGTACCTC.

This clonotype was detected ten times or more. The chain carries TRBV20-1 and TRBJ2-7; tentative D call: TRBD1 (5 bases). The CDR3 has 14 amino acids. V shed 3 bases and J shed 2 bases, with 14 bases lying between them. CDR1 is DFQATT, CDR2 SNEGSKA, per germline (reference sequence). The CDR3 loop is CSASRADSTYEQYF. The CDR3 DNA is TGCAGTGCTAGCCGTGCCGACAGTACCTACGAGCAGTACTTC.

This chain joins TRBV12-3 or TRBV12-4 and TRBJ2-7, with 7 bases that match TRBD1. The length of the CDR3 is 15 residues. V lost 6 bases, J lost 4 bases, and 12 bases stayed unmatched. The CDR3 DNA reads TGTGCCAGCAGCTCCCCCCGGCACAGGGGTTACGAGCAGTACTTC. Its protein product is CASSSPRHRGYEQYF.

This clonotype was recorded many times. J is TRBJ1-2 and V is TRBV2; 7 bases fit TRBD1. The J segment lost 3 bases and the V segment lost 4 bases, leaving 2 bases of the junction unmatched. The CDR3 runs 13 residues. Germline V gene lookup returns CDR1 SNHLY and CDR2 FYNNEI. The DNA of the CDR3 is TGTGCCAGCAGTGGACAGGGCTACTATGGCTACACCTTC. This gives the protein CASSGQGYYGYTF.

This clonotype was counted between two and nine times. The chain combines TRBV12-5 with TRBJ2-7; 9 bases agree with TRBD1. Trimming took 7 bases from V and 4 from J; bases not matched to a gene: 8. The V gene's germline CDR1 is LGHNT and CDR2 FRNRAP. There are 14 residues in the CDR3. CDR3 in DNA: TGTGCTAGTGTCACGGACAGGGGTGCGTACGAGCAGTACTTC. This gives the protein CASVTDRGAYEQYF.

The chain employs TRBV20-1 and TRBJ1-5, with TRBD1 matching 11 bases. Germline V gives CDR1 DFQATT, CDR2 SNEGSKA (reference sequence). Trimming cost V 6 bases and J 5 bases; bases outside gene matches: 9. This CDR3 has 15 residues. CDR3 region: CSAIGTGGLDQPQHF. The CDR3 DNA follows: TGCAGTGCAATAGGGACAGGGGGTCTTGATCAGCCCCAGCATTTT.

The chain combines TRBV7-3 with TRBJ2-2; unclear D gene. The CDR3 is 13 amino acids. Trimming removed 3 bases from V and 6 bases from J, with 8 bases in between. Germline assignment: CDR1 SGHTA and CDR2 FQGTGA. The CDR3 loop is CASSFTAAGELFF. The CDR3 DNA is TGTGCCAGCAGCTTTACAGCAGCCGGGGAGCTGTTTTTT.

As for this clonotype: Compared with germline, one end of the junction differs, possibly owing to a read error. The chain is built from TRBV25-1 and TRBJ1-1, with D perhaps matching TRBD1 (6 bases). CDR1 is MGHDK and CDR2 is SYGVNS in the germline V gene. The CDR3 spans 17 residues. This CDR3 is CACSAYGGEDMNTEAFF. The CDR3 DNA is TGTGCCTGCAGTGCTTACGGGGGCGAGGACATGAACACTGAAGCTTTCTTT.

At least ten counts were recorded for this clonotype. The V call is TRBV2, the J call TRBJ1-2, with unresolved D. There are 14 residues in the CDR3. Trimming removed 3 bases at V and 3 bases at J, with 11 bases between. CDR1 is SNHLY, CDR2 FYNNEI, per germline. CDR3 region: CASSDGQVDYGYTF. For the CDR3, the DNA is TGTGCCAGCAGTGACGGGCAGGTGGACTATGGCTACACCTTC.

In its sample, this clonotype was seen many times. The CDR3 region is CASSIGRYSNQPQHF. CDR3 nucleotides: TGTGCCAGTAGTATAGGGCGGTATAGCAATCAGCCCCAGCATTTT. V and J are TRBV19 and TRBJ1-5; unclear D gene. V was pared by 1 base and J by 0 bases, with 7 bases between. CDR1 is LNHDA, CDR2 SQIVND, per germline (reference sequence). The CDR3 has 15 amino acids.

The chain carries TRBV7-6 and TRBJ2-5; 14 bases are a match to TRBD2. The germline gives CDR1 SGHVS, CDR2 FNYEAQ. J gave up 4 bases and V 8 bases, and 12 bases lay outside the gene matches. The CDR3 covers 17 residues. CDR3 bases: TGTGCCAGCCTATTAGGGACTAGCGGGAGAAGGGGAGAGACCCAGTACTTC. This encodes CASLLGTSGRRGETQYF.

On this clonotype itself: A junction boundary mismatches the germline segment, possibly from a read error. DNA of the CDR3: TGCGCCAGCAGCTTGTCCGCAGGGCTCCCGGTTTTT. This gives the protein CASSLSAGLPVF. The chain carries TRBV5-1 and TRBJ1-5; maybe TRBD1 (5 bases). The CDR3 contains 12 residues. CDR1 and CDR2 (germline): SGHRS, YFSETQ.

The chain recombines TRBV7-2 with TRBJ1-1, with a tentative D call TRBD1 (5 bases). The V gene's germline CDR1 is SGHTA and CDR2 FQGNSA. CDR3 length equals 14 residues. V was shortened by 5 bases and J by 3 bases, with 13 bases between the two germline ends. CDR3 loop: CASSPRVGDTEAFF. The CDR3 coding sequence is TGTGCCAGCAGCCCGAGGGTAGGGGACACTGAAGCTTTCTTT.

This clonotype was observed many times. This rearrangement joins TRBV4-3 to TRBJ1-4, with D possibly TRBD1 on 5 matching bases. CDR1 is LGHNA, CDR2 YSLEER, per germline. The ends were cut back, 0 bases at V and 7 bases at J, with 12 bases in the middle. This CDR3 is 15 amino acids long. The CDR3 bases are TGCGCCAGCAGCCAAGATTGGGGGAAGAGTGAAAAACTGTTTTTT. It specifies CASSQDWGKSEKLFF.

In regard to this clonotype: A read error may account for a junction end that differs from germline. The chain links TRBV15 to TRBJ1-2, with D unclear. The germline CDR1 and CDR2 sequences are LNHNV and YYDKDF (reference sequence). This CDR3 is built from 16 residues. CDR3 residues: CATIRDINPANYGYTF. Here the CDR3 DNA reads TGTGCCACCATCAGAGACATTAACCCAGCTAACTATGGCTACACCTTT.

The J gene is TRBJ1-4, the V gene TRBV12-3 or TRBV12-4, with 10 nucleotides matching TRBD1. The CDR3 covers 14 residues. With 6 bases clipped from V and 6 bases from J, the junction kept 4 bases outside the gene matches. CDR3 coding DNA: TGTGCCAGCAGCGACAGGGGGCTGGATGAAAAACTGTTTTTT. Its translation: CASSDRGLDEKLFF.

CDR3 sequence reads: CASSPEAGVGYTF. In DNA, the CDR3 is TGTGCCAGCAGCCCCGAAGCAGGGGTGGGCTACACCTTC. The genes are TRBV7-2 and TRBJ1-2; weak D call: TRBD1 (6 bases). V shed 5 bases and J shed 8 bases, with 15 bases lying between them. The V gene's germline CDR1 is SGHTA and CDR2 FQGNSA. CDR3 length: 13 amino acids.

This chain connects TRBV7-3 to TRBJ2-7; D remains ambiguous. The germline gives CDR1 SGHTA, CDR2 FQGTGA. CDR3 length: 13 residues. V shed 5 bases and J shed 7 bases, with 15 bases lying between them. Here the CDR3 DNA reads TGTGCCAGCAGCCTCCCGCCTGACAATGAGCAGTACTTC. Protein product: CASSLPPDNEQYF.

The chain employs TRBV5-1 and TRBJ2-5; 7 bases line up with TRBD2. Germline trimming cut 4 bases from V and 12 bases from J; bases unmatched to any gene: 15. This CDR3 spans 14 amino acids. Germline V gene data show CDR1 as SGHRS and CDR2 as YFSETQ. CDR3 in amino acids: CASSNNYRDYDKYF. Here the CDR3 DNA reads TGCGCCAGCAGCAACAACTACCGGGACTATGATAAGTACTTC.

This chain links TRBV20-1 with TRBJ2-3; 9 bases line up with TRBD2. The CDR3 extends over 19 amino acids. Per germline, CDR1 DFQATT and CDR2 SNEGSKA (reference sequence). V trimming: 3 bases; J trimming: 4 bases; junction bases outside the gene matches: 20. The CDR3 nucleotides read TGCAGTGCTAGCCGTGGTAGCGGGAGTGGTGTTGGACTGGCAGATACGCAGTATTTT. Its translation is CSASRGSGSGVGLADTQYF.

The chain combines TRBV12-3 or TRBV12-4 with TRBJ2-1, with 9 bases matching TRBD2. CDR3 length: 14 amino acids. J lost 12 bases, V lost 3 bases, and 9 bases had no gene match. DNA for the CDR3: TGTGCCAGCAGTTTGGCGGGAGGGGCAGATACGCAGTTCTTC. Translating gives CASSLAGGADTQFF.

In this sample, this clonotype turned up many times. The chain links TRBV29-1 to TRBJ2-5; 9 bases line up with TRBD2. Per germline, CDR1 SQVTM and CDR2 ANQGSEA. CDR3 length: 14 amino acids. Trimming removed 3 bases from V and 5 bases from J; junction bases left unmatched: 7. The CDR3 DNA follows: TGCAGCGTTGATGACAGCGGGAGGATGGAGACCCAGTACTTC. Translated, it gives CSVDDSGRMETQYF.

The CDR3 is CASSLEGQGARTTEAFF. CDR3 nucleotides: TGTGCCAGCAGCTTAGAAGGACAGGGGGCCAGGACCACTGAAGCTTTCTTT. The V gene is TRBV5-5, the J gene TRBJ1-1; 11 bases fit TRBD1. Germline assignment: CDR1 SGHKS and CDR2 YYEKEE (reference sequence). The CDR3 runs to 17 residues. After removal of 2 bases from V and 4 bases from J, the junction contained 10 bases not matched to a gene.

This clonotype was seen more than once but under ten times. This chain joins TRBV2 and TRBJ1-6; the D is unclear. Germline assignment: CDR1 SNHLY and CDR2 FYNNEI. Trimming pared 5 bases from V and 6 bases from J, leaving 8 bases between. The CDR3 totals 13 residues. As DNA, the CDR3 is TGTGCCAGCAGTCCGGACGGTAATTCACCCCTCCACTTT. Translating gives CASSPDGNSPLHF.

This clonotype was seen ten or more times. The chain employs TRBV13 and TRBJ2-2, with 8 bases aligning to TRBD1. Trimming removed 0 bases from V and 4 bases from J; junction bases left unmatched: 4. Germline V CDR1 and CDR2: PRHDT, FYEKMQ (reference sequence). This CDR3 is built from 16 residues. CDR3 nucleotides: TGTGCCAGCAGCTTAGGGGACAGGGCCGGCACCGGGGAGCTGTTTTTT. It encodes CASSLGDRAGTGELFF. Using reference TRBV13 and TRBJ2-2 for the parts outside the CDR3, the full variable domain is AAGVIQSPRHLIKEKRETATLKCYPIPRHDTVYWYQQGPGQDPQFLISFYEKMQSDKGSIPDRFSAQQFSDYHSELNMSSLELGDSALYFCASSLGDRAGTGELFFGEGSRLTVL.

This clonotype was seen many times. The rearrangement joins TRBV6-5 to TRBJ2-2, with D uncertain. Germline V CDR1 and CDR2: MNHEY, SVGAGI. The CDR3 runs 15 residues. V lost 1 base, J lost 2 bases, and 8 bases lay in between. The CDR3 DNA follows: TGTGCCAGCAGTTACTTTGCGGTAAACACCGGGGAGCTGTTTTTT. Translating it yields CASSYFAVNTGELFF.